These T cell receptor beta chains were read from a single sample in a study of CD8 T cells in ankylosing spondylitis. Each CDR3 protein is one row after TCRdb ran MiXCR on the 5' RACE reads. The table has more than 650,000 distinct CDR3 sequences, over 9.5% seen once. Material for sequencing was blood, either unsorted or a sorted T cell fraction (not recorded which). These receptors originate from a male donor with ankylosing spondylitis. The CDR3 runs from the conserved cysteine through the conserved F or W. D genes are given only for firm matches. Size values are once, few and many counts, or a class for expanded clones, and some rows have none.

size	length	D	V	J	DNA	CDR3
-	14	-	TRBV5-1	TRBJ1-1	TGCGCCAGCAGCCAAGACCCGAGAGGCACTGAAGCTTTCTTT	CASSQDPRGTEAFF
-	17	TRBD2	TRBV5-1	TRBJ2-3	TGCGCCAGCAGCTTGGACCGGGCTAGCGGGAGTCCGGATACGCAGTATTTT	CASSLDRASGSPDTQYF
-	14	-	TRBV20-1	TRBJ2-5	TGCAGTGCTAGGCTTCCCTATGGGGCAGAGACCCAGTACTTC	CSARLPYGAETQYF
few	14	-	TRBV5-1	TRBJ2-5	TGCGCCAGCAGCTTGGCCGGGCCCAGCGGGACCCAGTACTTC	CASSLAGPSGTQYF
few	18	TRBD2	TRBV6-5	TRBJ2-7	TGTGCCAGCGTTTGGTCCGTCCCCGGGACTAGCGGGAGCTACGAGCAGTACTTC	CASVWSVPGTSGSYEQYF
few	13	-	TRBV7-2	TRBJ1-4	TGTGCCAGCAGCTCCCCGGCGGTCGAAAAACTGTTTTTT	CASSSPAVEKLFF
many	13	-	TRBV29-1	TRBJ2-5	TGCAGCGTTGAAGATAATAGCTTTGGGGCCCAGTACTTC	CSVEDNSFGAQYF
many	15	-	TRBV7-2	TRBJ2-7	TGTGCCAGCAGCCATACAGGCGGAACTTCCTACGAGCAGTACTTC	CASSHTGGTSYEQYF
few	13	-	TRBV15	TRBJ1-3	TGTGCCACCAGCAGAGACCCCTCTGACACCATATATTTT	CATSRDPSDTIYF
-	15	-	TRBV9	TRBJ2-1	TGTGCCAGCAGCGTAGGTGGCGGAGGAGGCAATGAGCAGTTCTTC	CASSVGGGGGNEQFF
many	14	-	TRBV5-1	TRBJ1-2	TGCGCCAGCAGCTTGGAGGGGGAGAACTATGGCTACACCTTC	CASSLEGENYGYTF
few	15	-	TRBV20-1	TRBJ2-2	TGCAGTACCCCTGGGGGGGGCGATGGCACCGGGGAGCTGTTTTTT	CSTPGGGDGTGELFF
few	16	-	TRBV6-5	TRBJ1-3	TGTGCCAGCAGTTACTCAGGCAGTGGCTCTGGAAACACCATATATTTT	CASSYSGSGSGNTIYF
-	17	TRBD1	TRBV5-1	TRBJ2-1	TGCGCCAGCAGGTCCCGGGACAGGGGCGGCTCCTACAATGAGCAGTTCTTC	CASRSRDRGGSYNEQFF
-	15	TRBD1	TRBV20-1	TRBJ1-2	TGCAGTGCGCGGACAGGGGCGCCCTTTAACTATGGCTACACCTTC	CSARTGAPFNYGYTF
few	16	-	TRBV6-5	TRBJ1-2	TGTGCCAGCAGTTACCCTCCGGGCGCTGGGAACTATGGCTACACCTTC	CASSYPPGAGNYGYTF
many	14	TRBD1	TRBV7-9	TRBJ1-5	TGTGCCAGCAGCGCCACAGGGGACGGGCAGCCCCAGCATTTT	CASSATGDGQPQHF
few	16	TRBD2	TRBV29-1	TRBJ2-2	TGCAGCGTTGAAGAAGGAGGGAGGGCCCCTACCGGGGAGCTGTTTTTT	CSVEEGGRAPTGELFF
many	16	-	TRBV7-2	TRBJ2-1	TGTGCCAGCAGCTCCCGGTCGGGGGTGGTCTACAATGAGCAGTTCTTC	CASSSRSGVVYNEQFF
-	16	TRBD2	TRBV7-9	TRBJ2-1	TGTGCCAGCAGCTCACCGGGACTAGCGGGAGGGAGTGAGCAGTTCTTC	CASSSPGLAGGSEQFF
-	14	-	TRBV7-3	TRBJ1-1	TGTGCCAGCAGCTCCCTGGGAGAGAACACTGAAGCTTTCTTT	CASSSLGENTEAFF
few	14	TRBD1	TRBV6-2/TRBV6-3	TRBJ1-1	TGTGCCAGCAGACACAGGGGGCTTCGGTCTGAAGCTTTCTTT	CASRHRGLRSEAFF
few	14	-	TRBV20-1	TRBJ2-7	TGCAGTGCTACCTCGACAGGCGCGCCCTACGAGCAGTACTTC	CSATSTGAPYEQYF
many	15	-	TRBV4-3	TRBJ1-5	TGCGCCAGCAGCCAAGATCCAGGTCCCCATCAGCCCCAGCATTTT	CASSQDPGPHQPQHF
-	17	TRBD2	TRBV7-2	TRBJ2-2	TGTGCCAGCAGCTTAATACGGTCCAGCGGGGTAATGAGGGAGCTGTTTTTT	CASSLIRSSGVMRELFF
many	11	-	TRBV29-1	TRBJ2-1	TGCAGCGTCAGAACCCTACAGGAGCAGTTCTTC	CSVRTLQEQFF
-	15	-	TRBV7-9	TRBJ2-1	TGTGCCAGCACCCTATTGGGGGGGCCCGCGGGAGAGCAGTTCTTC	CASTLLGGPAGEQFF
few	15	-	TRBV12-3/TRBV12-4	TRBJ2-5	TGTGCCAGCAGTTTAGAGGACGGCAGACAAGAGACCCAGTACTTC	CASSLEDGRQETQYF
-	14	-	TRBV20-1	TRBJ2-5	TGCAGTGCTAGGAAACAGGGCGCTGGTGAGACCCAGTACTTC	CSARKQGAGETQYF
once	15	TRBD2	TRBV19	TRBJ2-1	TGTGCCAGTCAACCGACTAGCGGGAGAGTGACCGAGCAGTTCTTC	CASQPTSGRVTEQFF
few	16	TRBD1	TRBV6-5	TRBJ2-2	TGTGCCAGCAGTAACCTAGGACAGGAGAACACCGGGGAGCTGTTTTTT	CASSNLGQENTGELFF
few	12	-	TRBV3-1	TRBJ2-1	TGTGCCAGCGCCCCGTGGGGGGGCGAGCAGTTCTTC	CASAPWGGEQFF
-	14	TRBD1	TRBV25-1	TRBJ2-1	TGTGCCAGCAGTGAACTGACAGGGGGAAATGAGCAGTTCTTC	CASSELTGGNEQFF
-	13	-	TRBV20-1	TRBJ2-7	TGCAGTGCTAGGAGAGGAGGGCAGCTCGAGCAGTACTTC	CSARRGGQLEQYF
-	15	-	TRBV12-3/TRBV12-4	TRBJ2-3	TGTGCCAGCAGTTTTATTAGCGGAATCACAGATACGCAGTATTTT	CASSFISGITDTQYF
-	13	TRBD1	TRBV4-3	TRBJ2-7	TGCGCCAGCAGCGCCCGGACAGGGAATGAGCAGTACTTC	CASSARTGNEQYF
-	14	TRBD1	TRBV5-1	TRBJ2-7	TGCGCCAGCAGCTTGGTGACAGGGTTCAACGAGCAGTACTTC	CASSLVTGFNEQYF
few	14	TRBD1	TRBV18	TRBJ2-1	TGTGCCAGCTCACCTGGGACAGGCAGCAATGAGCAGTTCTTC	CASSPGTGSNEQFF
-	15	-	TRBV7-9	TRBJ1-4	TGTGCCAGCAGCTTAATGGAGAATAAAAATGAAAAACTGTTTTTT	CASSLMENKNEKLFF
many	15	-	TRBV7-2	TRBJ1-5	TGTGCCAGCAGCTTCCGGGCGCGGAGCAATCAGCCCCAGCATTTT	CASSFRARSNQPQHF
-	14	-	TRBV5-1	TRBJ2-7	TGCGCCAGCAGCTTGTCCAGTGCCTCCTACGAGCAGTACTTC	CASSLSSASYEQYF
-	14	-	TRBV6-2/TRBV6-3	TRBJ2-3	TGTGCCAGCAGGGGGGTGGGCCGCACAGATACGCAGTATTTT	CASRGVGRTDTQYF
-	15	-	TRBV7-2	TRBJ2-1	TGTGCCAGCAGCGAGGGGTCAAATAGGGGCAATGAGCAGTTCTTC	CASSEGSNRGNEQFF
many	12	-	TRBV29-1	TRBJ1-2	TGCAGCGTTAACTGGGGGGCCGAGGGCTACACCTTC	CSVNWGAEGYTF
few	15	TRBD2	TRBV11-2	TRBJ2-1	TGTGCCAGCAGGCGAGCGGGGGGGCCATACTATGAGCAGTTCTTC	CASRRAGGPYYEQFF
few	15	TRBD2	TRBV6-5	TRBJ2-1	TGTGCCAGCAGTTGGGGAGGCGGGGGGGGCAATGAGCAGTTCTTC	CASSWGGGGGNEQFF
many	11	-	TRBV29-1	TRBJ2-1	TGCAGCGTCGGGGCTTACAATGAGCAGTTCTTC	CSVGAYNEQFF
-	15	-	TRBV20-1	TRBJ2-3	TGCAGTGCTTTATTAGCGGTTAGAGCTACAGATACGCAGTATTTT	CSALLAVRATDTQYF
few	17	-	TRBV4-2	TRBJ1-1	TGTGCCAGCAGCCAAGATACCACCCGGGGACAGAACACTGAAGCTTTCTTT	CASSQDTTRGQNTEAFF
many	12	-	TRBV20-1	TRBJ1-1	TGCAGTGCTAGAAATCGAAACACTGAAGCTTTCTTT	CSARNRNTEAFF
-	14	TRBD1	TRBV7-2	TRBJ1-4	TGTGCCAGCAGCGCCGGGACAGGGCGTGAAAAACTGTTTTTT	CASSAGTGREKLFF
-	15	TRBD2	TRBV6-5	TRBJ2-3	TGTGCCAGCAGTTACTCGGGACTAGATGGCGATACGCAGTATTTT	CASSYSGLDGDTQYF
few	11	-	TRBV29-1	TRBJ1-1	TGCAGCGTTGAGGCGGGTAGTCAAGCTTTCTTT	CSVEAGSQAFF
-	14	-	TRBV30	TRBJ2-2	TGTGCCTGGGACCAGGGTCAGGAGACCGGGGAGCTGTTTTTT	CAWDQGQETGELFF
few	14	-	TRBV6-1	TRBJ1-5	TGTGCCAGCATACCGAGACAGGCTGGCCAGCCCCAGCATTTT	CASIPRQAGQPQHF